A single sample gave rise to the 20 T cell receptor beta chains below, sequenced in a study of cytomegalovirus exposure and HLA in healthy donors. Primers: 60 Vbeta forward and 13 Jbeta reverse. Measured with immunoSEQ multiplex PCR; TCRdb has only the in-frame clones, and not every one. The sample yields approximately 130,000 clones, around 80% seen once. The sequenced sample consisted of PBMCs. The receptors shown here come from a woman in her thirties or forties in good health and CMV-seronegative.

V is TRBV19 and J is TRBJ2-3; 15 bases fit TRBD2. Germline V gene sequence: CDR1 LNHDA, CDR2 SQIVND (reference sequence). The CDR3 loop spans 19 amino acids. The V segment lost 5 bases and the J segment 4 bases; nucleotides outside the gene matches: 13. The CDR3 loop is CASSPGLAGGPPGADTQYF. In DNA, the CDR3 is TGTGCCAGTAGTCCCGGACTAGCGGGAGGGCCTCCAGGGGCAGATACGCAGTATTTT.

This chain joins TRBV27 and TRBJ2-7; D not certain. The CDR3 sequence is 14 residues long. Trimming took off 5 bases at V and 6 bases at J, with 17 bases between the two ends. Germline CDR1 and CDR2: MNHEY and SMNVEV (reference sequence). In DNA form, the CDR3 reads TGTGCCAGCAGTAGTAGCTCTCCACTACGCGAGCAGTACTTC. Amino acids: CASSSSSPLREQYF.

V and J are TRBV19 and TRBJ1-5, with TRBD1 matching 9 bases. Germline trimming cut 5 bases from V and 6 bases from J; bases unmatched to any gene: 5. Germline V gene lookup returns CDR1 LNHDA and CDR2 SQIVND (reference sequence). This CDR3 spans 14 amino acids. The CDR3 bases are TGTGCCAGTAGTGCAACAGGGGGCGGTCAGCCCCAGCATTTT. This sequence encodes CASSATGGGQPQHF.

The chain links TRBV2 to TRBJ1-5; D perhaps matches TRBD1 (6 bases). V was pared by 6 bases and J by 0 bases, with 18 bases between. The germline gives CDR1 SNHLY, CDR2 FYNNEI. The CDR3 is made up of 17 amino acids. The CDR3 DNA reads TGTGCCAGCAGCCACCCCTCAGGGGCGTATAGCAATCAGCCCCAGCATTTT. This gives the protein CASSHPSGAYSNQPQHF.

This clone turned up a few times. The CDR3 DNA reads as TGTGCCAGCAGTGAAGCCAGGTCCTCTGGGGCCAACGTCCTGACTTTC. Translation gives CASSEARSSGANVLTF. J is TRBJ2-6 and V is TRBV25-1, with no clear D. The V gene lost 2 bases and the J gene lost 0 bases, with 8 bases spanning the gap. CDR1 and CDR2 from the germline V gene are MGHDK and SYGVNS. The CDR3 spans 16 residues.

The count of this clone is one. The CDR3 loop is CASSTDFSGNTIYF. The CDR3 DNA follows: TGTGCCAGCAGCACAGATTTCTCTGGAAACACCATATATTTT. This chain links TRBV28 with TRBJ1-3; no firm D call. The CDR3 is 14 residues long. Germline V gene sequence: CDR1 MDHEN, CDR2 SYDVKM. V was shortened by 6 bases and J by 0 bases, with 9 bases between the two germline ends.

The chain couples TRBV4-1 to TRBJ2-3; maybe TRBD1 (10 bases). CDR1 is MGHRA, CDR2 YSYEKL, per germline. The CDR3 consists of 17 residues. Between the trimmed V and J ends, which lost 3 bases and 14 bases, there was a span of 30 bases. The CDR3 bases are TGCGCCAGCAGCCAGGGGGACAGGGGTTTTCCGGGACTAGCTTTGTATTTT. This sequence encodes CASSQGDRGFPGLALYF.

Only a few counts were recorded for this clone. This chain links TRBV10-1 with TRBJ2-1; TRBD1 agrees at 8 bases. The CDR3 is 13 amino acids. Germline V CDR1 and CDR2: WNHNN, SYGVQD (reference sequence). V shed 0 bases, J shed 15 bases, and the junction held 7 bases outside the gene matches. CDR3 amino acids: CASSESIGQGWFF. CDR3 nucleotides: TGCGCCAGCAGTGAGTCGATCGGACAGGGTTGGTTCTTC.

This rearrangement joins TRBV19 to TRBJ1-2; perhaps TRBD1 as D (5 bases). Germline V gene data show CDR1 as LNHDA and CDR2 as SQIVND (reference sequence). V lost 9 bases and J 5 bases, leaving 19 bases between the germline ends. The CDR3 runs to 14 residues. The CDR3 DNA follows: TGTGCCAGCCACCGGGGGTTTCTCATGTATGGCTACACCTTC. Protein sequence: CASHRGFLMYGYTF.

The genes are TRBV25-1 and TRBJ2-2; possible D gene TRBD2, 5 bases. There are 14 residues in the CDR3. Germline V gene sequence: CDR1 MGHDK, CDR2 SYGVNS. Here the CDR3 reads CVRGVGRGTGELFF. CDR3 coding DNA: TGTGTTAGAGGAGTGGGGAGAGGAACCGGGGAGCTGTTTTTT.

The chain carries TRBV27 and TRBJ2-5, with 11 bases identical to TRBD2. This CDR3 comprises 18 residues. Per germline, CDR1 MNHEY and CDR2 SMNVEV (reference sequence). V gave up 5 bases and J gave up 3 bases; unmatched junction bases: 14. CDR3 sequence (DNA): TGTGCCAGCAGTCCCATCGGGACTAGCGGAGTATTTAAAGAGACCCAGTACTTC. Translated: CASSPIGTSGVFKETQYF.

The genes are TRBV5-6 and TRBJ2-6, with D perhaps TRBD1 (6 bases). CDR1 and CDR2 from the germline V gene are SGHDT and YYEEEE. The CDR3 runs to 19 residues. Trimming cost V 3 bases and J 0 bases, with 19 bases left between them. Written as DNA, the CDR3 is TGTGCCAGCAGCTCCCCCCAGGGGCTTGGGGTCTCTGGGGCCAACGTCCTGACTTTC. It is translated as CASSSPQGLGVSGANVLTF.

This clone has just a few counts. V and J are TRBV27 and TRBJ2-5; 8 bases agree with TRBD2. The CDR3 runs 13 residues. V dropped 6 bases and J dropped 7; count of bases not matched to a gene: 7. Germline CDR1 is MNHEY and CDR2 is SMNVEV (reference sequence). Here the CDR3 reads CASRDSGITTQYF. CDR3 DNA: TGTGCCAGCAGGGATAGCGGGATCACGACCCAGTACTTC.

The chain uses TRBV28 and TRBJ2-4; 8 bases line up with TRBD2. CDR1 and CDR2 (germline): MDHEN, SYDVKM. The CDR3 covers 15 residues. Unmatched junction bases numbered 11, after V lost 8 bases and J lost 5 bases. CDR3: CASRPPGGLENIQYF. DNA for the CDR3: TGTGCCAGCCGTCCACCGGGGGGGCTGGAAAACATTCAGTACTTC.

This chain links TRBV9 with TRBJ2-5; weak D call: TRBD1 (6 bases). In germline, CDR1 is SGDLS, CDR2 YYNGEE. Trimming took 0 bases from V and 4 from J, leaving 10 bases between them. This CDR3 contains 14 residues. The CDR3 nucleotides are TGTGCCAGCAGCGTAGACGGCAGGGGAGAGACCCAGTACTTC. Translated: CASSVDGRGETQYF.

The chain carries TRBV10-3 and TRBJ2-2; the D gene is possibly TRBD2 (6 bases). In germline, CDR1 is ENHRY, CDR2 SYGVKD. The germline V and J ends were trimmed by 0 bases and 4 bases, with 9 bases remaining between them. This CDR3 contains 15 residues. CDR3 loop: CAISESRGTTGELFF. The CDR3, as DNA: TGTGCCATCAGTGAGTCCCGGGGGACCACCGGGGAGCTGTTTTTT.

The chain recombines TRBV18 with TRBJ2-3; 8 bases fit TRBD2. V lost 2 bases to trimming and J lost 1 base; unmatched junction nucleotides: 2. This CDR3 contains 15 residues. The germline gives CDR1 KGHSH, CDR2 LQKENI. The CDR3 DNA follows: TGTGCCAGCTCACCAACACTAGCGGGCACAGATACGCAGTATTTT. Its translation: CASSPTLAGTDTQYF.

V gene TRBV2 combines with J gene TRBJ2-1; D perhaps matches TRBD2 (5 bases). CDR3 length: 17 amino acids. Germline V gives CDR1 SNHLY, CDR2 FYNNEI. The V end lost 5 bases, the J end lost 0 bases, and 17 bases lay between the germline ends. The CDR3, as DNA: TGTGCCAGCAGTCCCCCCCTGACGGGATTCTCCTACAATGAGCAGTTCTTC. Translated, it gives CASSPPLTGFSYNEQFF.

The CDR3 DNA follows: TGTGCCAGCTCACCAGGGAGGACTCTGGGGTCCTACGAGCAGTACTTC. This codes for CASSPGRTLGSYEQYF. The V gene is TRBV18, the J gene TRBJ2-7; a possible D gene is TRBD2 (6 bases). V was clipped by 2 bases and J by 1 base, with 15 bases between them. Germline values: CDR1 KGHSH, CDR2 LQKENI. The CDR3 is 16 residues long.

The rearrangement joins TRBV5-1 to TRBJ2-3; TRBD2 matches 9 bases. The trim removed 0 bases at V and 3 bases at J, leaving 8 bases unmatched. This CDR3 has 17 amino acids. Germline assignment: CDR1 SGHRS and CDR2 YFSETQ. CDR3 region: CASSLGWVAGVTDTQYF. Here the CDR3 DNA reads TGCGCCAGCAGCTTGGGATGGGTAGCGGGAGTAACAGATACGCAGTATTTT. Using reference TRBV5-1 and TRBJ2-3 for the parts outside the CDR3, the full variable domain is KAGVTQTPRYLIKTRGQQVTLSCSPISGHRSVSWYQQTPGQGLQFLFEYFSETQRNKGNFPGRFSGRQFSNSRSEMNVSTLELGDSALYLCASSLGWVAGVTDTQYFGPGTRLTVL.